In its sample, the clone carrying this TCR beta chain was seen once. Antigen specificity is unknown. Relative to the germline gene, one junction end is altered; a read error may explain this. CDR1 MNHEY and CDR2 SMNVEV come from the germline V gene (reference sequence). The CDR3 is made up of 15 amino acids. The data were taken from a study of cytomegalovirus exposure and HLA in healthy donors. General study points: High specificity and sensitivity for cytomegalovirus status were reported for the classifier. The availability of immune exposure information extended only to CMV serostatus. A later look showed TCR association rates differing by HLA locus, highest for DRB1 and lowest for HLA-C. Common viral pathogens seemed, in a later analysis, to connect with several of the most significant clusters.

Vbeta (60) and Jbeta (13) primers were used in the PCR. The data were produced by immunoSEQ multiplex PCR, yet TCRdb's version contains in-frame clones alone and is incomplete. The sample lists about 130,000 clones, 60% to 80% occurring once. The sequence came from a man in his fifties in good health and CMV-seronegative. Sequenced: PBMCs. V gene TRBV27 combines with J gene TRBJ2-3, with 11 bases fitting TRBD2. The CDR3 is CASSRRGTSGDTQYF. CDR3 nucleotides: TGTGCTAGCAGTAGACGCGGGACTAGCGGAGATACGCAGTATTTT.